The 12 T cell receptor beta chains below come from one sample, sequenced in a study of T cells in Graves' hyperthyroidism and ophthalmopathy. RNA transcripts gave rise to amplified TCR beta CDR3 regions. First-round RT-PCR with HTBI primers amplified the TCR CDR3 region. Each CDR3 protein is one row after TCRdb ran MiXCR on the multiplex PCR reads. The sample consists of fewer than 250,000 distinct CDR3 sequences, approximately 24% of them appearing once. Sequences were obtained from blood. The receptors here all came from a woman aged 40 to 50 with Graves' ophthalmopathy.

The chain joins TRBV12-3 or TRBV12-4 to TRBJ1-1; weak D call: TRBD1 (6 bases). Trimming removed 3 bases from V and 3 bases from J, with 11 bases in between. The CDR3 spans 14 residues. CDR3 amino acids: CASSFGGQYTEAFF. The CDR3, as DNA: TGTGCCAGCAGTTTCGGTGGACAGTACACTGAAGCTTTCTTT.

The chain carries TRBV20-1 and TRBJ2-7; perhaps TRBD1 as D (7 bases). The CDR3 loop spans 18 amino acids. Looked up from germline, CDR1 is DFQATT and CDR2 is SNEGSKA (reference sequence). V was shortened by 6 bases and J by 0 bases, with 27 bases between the two germline ends. CDR3 residues: CSASSLRLGGTASYEQYF. The CDR3 bases are TGCAGTGCCAGCAGTTTAAGGTTGGGCGGGACAGCCTCCTACGAGCAGTACTTC.

The chain couples TRBV6-2 or TRBV6-3 to TRBJ2-5; 13 nucleotides line up with TRBD2. Germline trimming cut 4 bases from V and 3 bases from J; bases unmatched to any gene: 5. The germline gives CDR1 MNHEY, CDR2 SVGEGT. This CDR3 has 16 residues. CDR3 bases: TGTGCCAGCAGTTCCGGACTAGCGGGAGAGAAAGAGACCCAGTACTTC. Residues: CASSSGLAGEKETQYF.

This clonotype has a count of ten or more. V gene TRBV7-2 combines with J gene TRBJ1-2; no clear D. CDR1 and CDR2 (germline): SGHTA, FQGNSA. Trimming shortened V by 2 bases and J by 0 bases, and 10 bases separated the two germline ends. The CDR3 covers 15 residues. DNA for the CDR3: TGTGCCAGCAGCTTAATGACCTCCACTAACTATGGCTACACCTTC. Translation gives CASSLMTSTNYGYTF. Complete variable domain (other parts from reference TRBV7-2 and TRBJ1-2): GAGVSQSPSNKVTEKGKDVELRCDPISGHTALYWYRQSLGQGLEFLIYFQGNSAPDKSGLPSDRFSAERTGGSVSTLTIQRTQQEDSAVYLCASSLMTSTNYGYTFGSGTRLTVV.

This clonotype came up many times. The V gene is TRBV19, the J gene TRBJ1-1, with 9 bases that match TRBD1. The CDR3 is made up of 17 amino acids. CDR1 is LNHDA and CDR2 is SQIVND in the germline V gene (reference sequence). V shed 7 bases, J shed 1 base, and the junction held 13 bases outside the gene matches. The chain's CDR3 is CASTAGTGRFRNTEAFF. The CDR3 nucleotides read TGTGCCAGTACCGCCGGGACAGGGCGGTTTAGGAACACTGAAGCTTTCTTT.

This clonotype was seen at least ten times. The rearrangement uses TRBV10-3 and TRBJ1-2, with 10 positions matching TRBD1. J lost 0 bases, V lost 4 bases, and 8 bases had no gene match. This CDR3 has 17 amino acids. The germline gives CDR1 ENHRY, CDR2 SYGVKD. Here the CDR3 DNA reads TGTGCCATCAGTGGCCTAGGAGGACAGGGGGCTAACTATGGCTACACCTTC. It specifies CAISGLGGQGANYGYTF.

In regard to this clonotype: A much larger clone lies one base from this, so it may be a read error. The J gene is TRBJ2-7, the V gene TRBV28; no definite D call. Trimming took 4 bases from V and 2 from J, leaving 12 bases between them. CDR1 is MDHEN and CDR2 is SYDVKM in the germline V gene. The CDR3 extends over 14 amino acids. CDR3 region: CASSSTVLPYEQYF. The CDR3 DNA reads as TGTGCCAGCAGTTCCACAGTGTTACCCTACGAGCAGTACTTC. The full variable domain, rest sourced from reference TRBV28 and TRBJ2-7, is DVKVTQSSRYLVKRTGEKVFLECVQDMDHENMFWYRQDPGLGLRLIYFSYDVKMKEKGDIPEGYSVSREKKERFSLILESASTNQTSMYLCASSSTVLPYEQYFGPGTRLTVT.

In this sample, this clonotype turned up many times. This chain links TRBV11-2 with TRBJ2-2, with TRBD2 identical over 8 bases. CDR3 size: 15 residues. Germline CDR1 SGHAT, CDR2 FQNNGV. V dropped 7 bases and J dropped 0; count of bases not matched to a gene: 4. The CDR3 reads CASTLSGANTGELFF. DNA of the CDR3: TGTGCCAGCACCCTTAGCGGGGCGAACACCGGGGAGCTGTTTTTT.

This clonotype was recorded many times. This chain uses TRBV5-6 with TRBJ2-5, with 8 bases lining up with TRBD1. This CDR3 is built from 17 residues. Germline assignment: CDR1 SGHDT and CDR2 YYEEEE. The J segment lost 1 base and the V segment lost 4 bases, leaving 12 bases of the junction unmatched. The CDR3 spells CASSHRRGQGAQETQYF. In DNA, the CDR3 is TGTGCCAGCAGCCACCGCCGAGGACAGGGAGCCCAAGAGACCCAGTACTTC.

In this sample, this clonotype turned up many times. The V call is TRBV7-2, the J call TRBJ2-5, with a weak D call TRBD1 (5 bases). Germline CDR1 is SGHTA and CDR2 is FQGNSA. Between the trimmed V and J ends, which lost 5 bases and 1 base, there was a span of 14 bases. The CDR3 has 15 residues. Written as DNA, the CDR3 is TGTGCCAGCAGCCGTTCCTCGACAGTCCAAGAGACCCAGTACTTC. This translates into CASSRSSTVQETQYF.

Details on this clonotype: Just one base apart from a much larger clone, this may be a read error. V is TRBV10-3 and J is TRBJ2-7, with a possible D match to TRBD1 (5 bases). V lost 7 bases to trimming and J lost 2 bases, with 12 bases between them. CDR3 size: 13 residues. Germline assignment: CDR1 ENHRY and CDR2 SYGVKD. CDR3 amino acids: CAITEQVTYEQYF. The DNA of the CDR3 is TGTGCCATCACCGAACAGGTGACCTACGAGCAGTACTTC.

This clonotype was seen repeatedly, ten times or more. J is TRBJ1-1 and V is TRBV29-1; D gene unclear. The V end lost 6 bases, the J end lost 0 bases, and 17 bases lay between the germline ends. CDR3 length: 15 residues. Germline CDR1 SQVTM, CDR2 ANQGSEA. This chain's CDR3 is CSVLPGDPMNTEAFF. CDR3 sequence (DNA): TGCAGCGTCCTTCCGGGAGACCCCATGAACACTGAAGCTTTCTTT.